This paragraph reports one T cell receptor (beta chain). Single viable CD3+CD4+CD8-CD45RO+ cells were sorted as the memory CD4+ T cells. The data were taken from a study of memory CD4+ T cells and cytomegalovirus serostatus. As handled by the study authors: After removing out-of-frame reads, around 2,000,000 distinct TCRbeta sequences remained. Profiled with immunoSEQ multiplex PCR; TCRdb holds only in-frame clones, not every one. V and J calls and clone size are copied from that table; D and trimming were computed from the DNA. Altogether around 49,000 clones are present, roughly three quarters being singletons, with the ten largest covering around 0.67%. Looked up from germline, CDR1 is SNHLY and CDR2 is FYNNEI. V trimming: 3 bases; J trimming: 6 bases; junction bases outside the gene matches: 10. The CDR3 is 17 amino acids.

The sequenced sample was memory CD4+ T cells from blood. V and J are TRBV2 and TRBJ2-1; 11 bases align to TRBD2. This sequence was found in an adult in good health and CMV-seronegative. The CDR3, as DNA: TGTGCCAGCAGTGACGTGTCTAGCGGGAGGTGGAGCAATGAGCAGTTCTTC. Translated: CASSDVSSGRWSNEQFF.